This passage covers 21 T cell receptor beta chains from one sample sequenced in a study of OX40 agonist ivuxolimab in advanced cancers. Generated by immunoSEQ multiplex PCR, the TCRdb table keeps only in-frame clones and is missing some. The data show fewer than 95,000 clones, around 91% seen once. The sample in question was CD4+ or CD8+ T cells sorted from blood, obtained in a trial of the OX40 agonist ivuxolimab. The receptor source for this set is an adult with an advanced solid tumor such as melanoma, head and neck, liver or kidney cancer.

The rearrangement links TRBV10-3 to TRBJ1-2, with D unclear. From germline, CDR1 is ENHRY and CDR2 SYGVKD. The germline V and J ends were trimmed by 3 bases and 4 bases, with 15 bases remaining between them. The CDR3 covers 15 residues. CDR3 sequence reads: CAISDPGGFSYGYTF. The CDR3, as DNA: TGTGCCATCAGTGATCCCGGAGGGTTCAGCTATGGCTACACCTTC.

A note on this clone: This same CDR3 is encoded by further DNA sequences in the sample. The V gene is TRBV15, the J gene TRBJ2-5; 14 positions agree with TRBD2. The germline V gene has CDR1 LNHNV and CDR2 YYDKDF (reference sequence). The CDR3 is 15 amino acids. After removal of 3 bases from V and 4 bases from J, the junction contained 1 base not matched to a gene. CDR3 protein: CATSRGLAGAETQYF. As DNA, the CDR3 is TGTGCCACCAGCAGGGGACTAGCGGGAGCAGAGACCCAGTACTTC.

J is TRBJ2-7 and V is TRBV28, with 8 positions matching TRBD2. The V gene's germline CDR1 is MDHEN and CDR2 SYDVKM. The junction had 11 bases not matched to a gene; V was cut back by 4 bases and J by 12 bases. The CDR3 is made up of 13 amino acids. The CDR3, as DNA: TGTGCCAGCAGTTCAGAACCGGGACTAGGGCTGTACTTC. Amino acid sequence: CASSSEPGLGLYF.

The V call is TRBV10-3, the J call TRBJ2-1; TRBD2 matches 13 bases. Trimming removed 4 bases from V and 4 bases from J; junction bases left unmatched: 4. The CDR3 has 16 residues. In germline, CDR1 is ENHRY, CDR2 SYGVKD. The CDR3 coding sequence is TGTGCCATCAGTGCCACTAGCGGGAGGGGATACAATGAGCAGTTCTTC. Its protein is CAISATSGRGYNEQFF.

The chain couples TRBV5-4 to TRBJ2-3; TRBD2 might be the D (6 bases). Germline values: CDR1 SGHNT, CDR2 YYREEE (reference sequence). V shed 4 bases and J shed 1 base, with 10 bases lying between them. This CDR3 contains 14 residues. This CDR3 reads CASSPSVRTDTQYF. For the CDR3, the DNA is TGTGCCAGCAGCCCTAGCGTCCGCACAGATACGCAGTATTTT.

The rearrangement links TRBV5-4 to TRBJ2-1; no reliable D call. The CDR3 is 11 residues long. V lost 2 bases and J 6 bases, leaving 3 bases between the germline ends. Germline CDR1 SGHNT, CDR2 YYREEE (reference sequence). CDR3 protein: CASSFRNEQFF. The CDR3 coding sequence is TGTGCCAGCAGCTTTCGCAATGAGCAGTTCTTC. Full variable domain (rest looked up from reference TRBV5-4 and TRBJ2-1): ETGVTQSPTHLIKTRGQQVTLRCSSQSGHNTVSWYQQALGQGPQFIFQYYREEENGRGNFPPRFSGLQFPNYSSELNVNALELDDSALYLCASSFRNEQFFGPGTRLTVL.

This chain joins TRBV9 and TRBJ2-3, with 15 nucleotides matching TRBD2. The CDR3 runs to 18 residues. V was pared by 0 bases and J by 2 bases, with 4 bases of the junction left unmatched. Germline lookup yields CDR1 SGDLS and CDR2 YYNGEE. Written as DNA, the CDR3 is TGTGCCAGCAGCGTAGTCGGGACTAGCGGGGGGCTCACAGATACGCAGTATTTT. Translated: CASSVVGTSGGLTDTQYF.

J is TRBJ2-7 and V is TRBV7-3; unclear D gene. The germline V gene has CDR1 SGHTA and CDR2 FQGTGA. The CDR3 contains 12 residues. The ends were cut back, 2 bases at V and 8 bases at J, with 10 bases in the middle. DNA for the CDR3: TGTGCCAGCAGCTTAGCCCGGGCTCAGCAGTACTTC. It encodes CASSLARAQQYF.

The chain carries TRBV11-2 and TRBJ2-1; 8 bases map to TRBD2. V dropped 5 bases and J dropped 9; count of bases not matched to a gene: 21. In germline, CDR1 is SGHAT, CDR2 FQNNGV. CDR3 size: 18 residues. In DNA form, the CDR3 reads TGTGCCAGCAGCCCACACCCGGCGGGGGGAGGCGTATTTGGTGAGCAGTTCTTC. Protein product: CASSPHPAGGGVFGEQFF. Combining the CDR3 with reference TRBV11-2 and TRBJ2-1 gives the whole variable domain EAGVAQSPRYKIIEKRQSVAFWCNPISGHATLYWYQQILGQGPKLLIQFQNNGVVDDSQLPKDRFSAERLKGVDSTLKIQPAKLEDSAVYLCASSPHPAGGGVFGEQFFGPGTRLTVL.

The V and J genes are TRBV7-3 and TRBJ2-1; D is ambiguous. Germline CDR1 is SGHTA and CDR2 is FQGTGA. CDR3 length: 12 residues. V lost 5 bases and J lost 9, with 11 bases in between. The CDR3 spells CASSAVVGEQFF. The CDR3 nucleotides read TGTGCCAGCAGCGCAGTAGTAGGTGAGCAGTTCTTC.

The chain recombines TRBV18 with TRBJ2-1; 9 nucleotides line up with TRBD2. J lost 10 bases, V lost 4 bases, and 11 bases had no gene match. Germline CDR1 reads KGHSH; CDR2 reads LQKENI. CDR3 size: 15 residues. The chain's CDR3 is CASSLGIAGVEEQFF. CDR3 DNA sequence: TGTGCCAGCTCACTTGGGATAGCGGGAGTCGAAGAGCAGTTCTTC.

CDR3 residues: CASSYGGISGIGYTF. CDR3 in DNA: TGTGCCAGCAGTTACGGGGGTATATCGGGAATTGGCTACACCTTC. The chain carries TRBV6-5 and TRBJ1-2, with D possibly matching TRBD1 (5 bases). This CDR3 contains 15 residues. V was shortened by 2 bases and J by 7 bases, with 17 bases between the two germline ends. Looked up from germline, CDR1 is MNHEY and CDR2 is SVGAGI.

The chain recombines TRBV7-3 with TRBJ1-2; D is uncertain. The ends were cut back, 5 bases at V and 6 bases at J, with 19 bases in the middle. This CDR3 comprises 15 residues. Germline lookup yields CDR1 SGHTA and CDR2 FQGTGA. For the CDR3, the DNA is TGTGCCAGCAGCCCCCCAAGACGCGGGTTTGATGGCTACACCTTC. The encoded protein is CASSPPRRGFDGYTF.

DNA of the CDR3: TGTGCCAGTAGTTCGCCGGGGGATCGCCCTTATGGCTACACCTTC. Amino acid sequence: CASSSPGDRPYGYTF. The chain combines TRBV19 with TRBJ1-2; D might be TRBD1 (5 bases). The CDR3 is 15 amino acids. Trimming removed 5 bases from V and 5 bases from J, with 18 bases in between. Germline loops: CDR1 LNHDA, CDR2 SQIVND (reference sequence).

This chain connects TRBV19 to TRBJ2-1, with TRBD2 identical over 9 bases. Trimming took 4 bases from V and 6 from J; bases not matched to a gene: 7. The length of the CDR3 is 15 residues. The germline V gene has CDR1 LNHDA and CDR2 SQIVND (reference sequence). The CDR3 loop reads CASSSPGLAVNEQFF. DNA for the CDR3: TGTGCCAGTAGTAGTCCGGGACTAGCTGTCAATGAGCAGTTCTTC. The full variable domain, completed using reference TRBV19 and TRBJ2-1, is DGGITQSPKYLFRKEGQNVTLSCEQNLNHDAMYWYRQDPGQGLRLIYYSQIVNDFQKGDIAEGYSVSREKKESFPLTVTSAQKNPTAFYLCASSSPGLAVNEQFFGPGTRLTVL.

This chain uses TRBV7-2 with TRBJ1-5; D might be TRBD1 (6 bases). The V gene lost 0 bases and the J gene lost 2 bases, with 11 bases spanning the gap. CDR3 length equals 16 residues. In germline, CDR1 is SGHTA, CDR2 FQGNSA. The CDR3 here is CASSLAGGHGNQPQHF. CDR3 DNA: TGTGCCAGCAGCTTAGCCGGGGGGCACGGCAATCAGCCCCAGCATTTT.

The chain couples TRBV7-8 to TRBJ2-5, with D possibly TRBD1 on 8 matching bases. There are 20 residues in the CDR3. Trimming cost V 5 bases and J 4 bases, with 32 bases left between them. CDR1 is SGHVS and CDR2 is FQNEAQ in the germline V gene. This CDR3 is CASSPRGYSWATGEGETQYF. CDR3 bases: TGTGCCAGCAGCCCTAGGGGCTATTCTTGGGCGACAGGGGAGGGAGAGACCCAGTACTTC. Together with reference TRBV7-8 and TRBJ2-5, the CDR3 gives the full variable domain: GAGVSQSPRYKVAKRGQDVALRCDPISGHVSLFWYQQALGQGPEFLTYFQNEAQLDKSGLPSDRFFAERPEGSVSTLKIQRTQQEDSAVYLCASSPRGYSWATGEGETQYFGPGTRLLVL.

V and J are TRBV7-2 and TRBJ2-1, with D tentatively TRBD1 (5 bases). This CDR3 comprises 15 residues. The V gene's germline CDR1 is SGHTA and CDR2 FQGNSA. V gave up 3 bases and J gave up 9 bases, with 18 bases separating them. This CDR3 reads CASSFGIRGNGEQFF. DNA of the CDR3: TGTGCCAGCAGCTTTGGGATTAGGGGCAACGGTGAGCAGTTCTTC. Looking up the rest from reference TRBV7-2 and TRBJ2-1 gives the full variable domain: GAGVSQSPSNKVTEKGKDVELRCDPISGHTALYWYRQSLGQGLEFLIYFQGNSAPDKSGLPSDRFSAERTGGSVSTLTIQRTQQEDSAVYLCASSFGIRGNGEQFFGPGTRLTVL.

V usage is TRBV28 and J usage is TRBJ1-3; the D gene is possibly TRBD1 (5 bases). The V gene's germline CDR1 is MDHEN and CDR2 SYDVKM. The CDR3 has 17 amino acids. Trimming took 3 bases from V and 0 from J, leaving 15 bases between them. For the CDR3, the DNA is TGTGCCAGCAGTTTGGGGGGTTGGCAGTACTCTGGAAACACCATATATTTT. Protein sequence: CASSLGGWQYSGNTIYF.

This clone was picked up one time. The CDR3 loop reads CATSSRTGVVADTQYF. DNA for the CDR3: TGTGCCACCAGCTCACGGACAGGGGTGGTCGCAGATACGCAGTATTTT. The chain uses TRBV15 and TRBJ2-3; TRBD1 aligns across 9 bases. V shed 5 bases, J shed 4 bases, and the junction held 10 bases outside the gene matches. CDR3 size: 16 residues. Germline V lookup: CDR1 LNHNV, CDR2 YYDKDF (reference sequence).

Only one count was recorded for this clone. The chain recombines TRBV30 with TRBJ1-3, with D possibly TRBD1 on 6 matching bases. Germline V CDR1 and CDR2: GTSNPN, SVGIG (reference sequence). The CDR3 totals 13 residues. V was clipped by 2 bases and J by 5 bases, with 10 bases between them. CDR3 in DNA: TGTGCCTGGAGTTTTGGGGGGCGAAACACCATATATTTT. Its translation: CAWSFGGRNTIYF. Full variable domain (remainder filled in from reference TRBV30 and TRBJ1-3): SQTIHQWPATLVQPVGSPLSLECTVEGTSNPNLYWYRQAAGRGLQLLFYSVGIGQISSEVPQNLSASRPQDRQFILSSKKLLLSDSGFYLCAWSFGGRNTIYFGEGSWLTVV.